This T cell receptor (beta chain) was documented in a study of blood T cell repertoires in COVID-19. On the study more broadly: The origin of the acute and convalescent COVID-19 samples was the United States, Italy and Spain. In each case, the material was cDNA or gDNA derived from T cells, B-cell-depleted T cells, or PBMCs.

Per the study methods: Amplified reference gene primers provided the basis for estimating nucleated cell counts. Sequenced by immunoSEQ multiplex PCR; TCRdb stores in-frame clones only, minus some. The V and J calls and clone size are taken from that table; D and trimming were inferred from the DNA. The data hold about 49,000 clones, with around 68% observed a single time. Material for sequencing was peripheral blood. The TCR comes from an older woman with acute or convalescent COVID-19.

CDR3 coding DNA: TGTGCCAGCAGCCGAGACAGGGGGCGGTCTGAAGCTTTCTTT. This gives the protein CASSRDRGRSEAFF. The chain couples TRBV6-2 or TRBV6-3 to TRBJ1-1; 10 nucleotides match TRBD1. This CDR3 is built from 14 residues. V lost 6 bases to trimming and J lost 6 bases; unmatched junction nucleotides: 7. Looked up from germline, CDR1 is MNHEY and CDR2 is SVGEGT.